This TCR beta chain was found in a study of OX40 agonist ivuxolimab in advanced cancers. TCRdb's copy holds only in-frame clones and misses some; the assay was immunoSEQ multiplex PCR. The repertoire has tens of thousands of clones, approximately 90% of them found once; the top ten carry around 0.38%. Trimming removed 6 bases at V and 7 bases at J, with 18 bases between. CDR1 MNHEY and CDR2 SVGAGI come from the germline V gene. There are 15 residues in the CDR3. V is TRBV6-5 and J is TRBJ1-4; D unclear. The source material was CD4+ or CD8+ T cells sorted from blood, sampled in a trial of the OX40 agonist ivuxolimab. This TCR came from an adult with an advanced solid tumor such as melanoma, head and neck, liver or kidney cancer. The CDR3 region has the DNA TGTGCCAGCAGGGACGGGGAGCGAAGTTCTGAAAAACTGTTTTTT. Its protein product is CASRDGERSSEKLFF.